The 5 T cell receptor beta chains below were found in one sample sequenced in a study of cytomegalovirus exposure and HLA in healthy donors. The PCR contained 60 Vbeta and 13 Jbeta primers. Some clones are missing from TCRdb's copy, which holds only in-frame ones; the method was immunoSEQ multiplex PCR. This sample has 45,000 to 65,000 clones; approximately 70% occur once, and the top ten carry around a fifth. Material: PBMCs. These receptors came from a woman between 45 and 65 years old in good health and CMV-seropositive.

The table lists this clone with a few counts. V usage is TRBV7-3 and J usage is TRBJ1-1, with D perhaps TRBD1 (6 bases). The V gene's germline CDR1 is SGHTA and CDR2 FQGTGA. V lost 6 bases, J lost 4 bases, and 21 bases lay in between. The CDR3 covers 16 residues. The CDR3 DNA is TGTGCCAGCAGTCAGACAGGTTCTATGCGAGGCACTGAAGCTTTCTTT. Amino acid sequence: CASSQTGSMRGTEAFF. Complete variable domain (other parts from reference TRBV7-3 and TRBJ1-1): GAGVSQTPSNKVTEKGKYVELRCDPISGHTALYWYRQSLGQGPEFLIYFQGTGAADDSGLPNDRFFAVRPEGSVSTLKIQRTERGDSAVYLCASSQTGSMRGTEAFFGQGTRLTVV.

The table lists this clone with a few counts. The rearrangement links TRBV27 to TRBJ2-5, with 7 bases identical to TRBD1. V was pared by 8 bases and J by 5 bases, with 14 bases of the junction left unmatched. CDR3 length equals 15 residues. Looked up from germline, CDR1 is MNHEY and CDR2 is SMNVEV (reference sequence). The CDR3 here is CASQFIYRGVETQYF. In DNA form, the CDR3 reads TGTGCCAGCCAGTTCATATACAGGGGAGTGGAGACCCAGTACTTC.

The rearrangement links TRBV5-6 to TRBJ2-1, with a weak D call TRBD1 (6 bases). Germline loops: CDR1 SGHDT, CDR2 YYEEEE. The CDR3 extends over 15 amino acids. Trimming removed 4 bases at V and 2 bases at J, with 13 bases between. The CDR3: CASSQFDRTYNEQFF. The DNA for the CDR3 is TGTGCCAGCAGCCAATTTGACAGGACCTACAATGAGCAGTTCTTC.

CDR3 loop: CASSSTGQGASYGYTF. CDR3 sequence (DNA): TGTGCCAGCAGTTCAACGGGACAGGGGGCCAGCTATGGCTACACCTTC. V is TRBV27 and J is TRBJ1-2; 12 positions agree with TRBD1. J gave up 4 bases and V 4 bases, and 7 bases lay outside the gene matches. Germline CDR1 MNHEY, CDR2 SMNVEV (reference sequence). This CDR3 spans 16 amino acids.

This chain connects TRBV14 to TRBJ1-1; D gene unclear. With 0 bases removed from V and 0 bases from J, the gap between germline ends came to 14 bases. The CDR3 extends over 17 amino acids. Germline V CDR1 and CDR2: SGHDN, FVKESK. DNA of the CDR3: TGTGCCAGCAGCCAAGATTGGGGTGGGGAGATGAACACTGAAGCTTTCTTT. Residues: CASSQDWGGEMNTEAFF.